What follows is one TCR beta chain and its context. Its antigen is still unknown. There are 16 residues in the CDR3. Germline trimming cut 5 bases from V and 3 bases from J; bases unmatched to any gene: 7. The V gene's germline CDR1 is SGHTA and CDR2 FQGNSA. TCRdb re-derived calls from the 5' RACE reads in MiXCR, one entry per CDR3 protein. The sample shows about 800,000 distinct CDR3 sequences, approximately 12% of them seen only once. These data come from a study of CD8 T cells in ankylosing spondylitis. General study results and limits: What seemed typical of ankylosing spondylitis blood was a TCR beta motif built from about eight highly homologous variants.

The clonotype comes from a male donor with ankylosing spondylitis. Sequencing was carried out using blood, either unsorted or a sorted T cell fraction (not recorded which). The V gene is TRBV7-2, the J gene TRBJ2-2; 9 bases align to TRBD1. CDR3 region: CASSLGQGYYTGELFF. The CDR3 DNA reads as TGTGCCAGCAGCCTGGGACAGGGTTATTACACCGGGGAGCTGTTTTTT.